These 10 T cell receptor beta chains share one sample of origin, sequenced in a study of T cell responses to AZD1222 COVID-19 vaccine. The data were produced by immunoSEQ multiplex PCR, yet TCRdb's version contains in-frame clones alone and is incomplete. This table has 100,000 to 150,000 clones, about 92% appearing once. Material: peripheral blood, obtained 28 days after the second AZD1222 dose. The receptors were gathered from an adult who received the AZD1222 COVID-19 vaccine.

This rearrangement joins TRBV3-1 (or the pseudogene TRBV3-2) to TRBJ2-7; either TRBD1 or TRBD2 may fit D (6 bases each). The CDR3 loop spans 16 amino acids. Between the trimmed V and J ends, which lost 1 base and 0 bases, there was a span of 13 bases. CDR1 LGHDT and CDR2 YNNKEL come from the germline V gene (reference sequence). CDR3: CASSQVMEGGSYEQYF. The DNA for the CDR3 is TGTGCCAGCAGCCAAGTTATGGAGGGGGGCTCCTACGAGCAGTACTTC.

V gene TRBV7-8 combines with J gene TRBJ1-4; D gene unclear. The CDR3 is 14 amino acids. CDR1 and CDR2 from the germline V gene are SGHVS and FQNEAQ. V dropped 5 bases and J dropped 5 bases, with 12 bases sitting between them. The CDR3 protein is CASSPRNENEKLFF. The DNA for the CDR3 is TGTGCCAGCAGCCCCCGTAACGAGAATGAAAAACTGTTTTTT.

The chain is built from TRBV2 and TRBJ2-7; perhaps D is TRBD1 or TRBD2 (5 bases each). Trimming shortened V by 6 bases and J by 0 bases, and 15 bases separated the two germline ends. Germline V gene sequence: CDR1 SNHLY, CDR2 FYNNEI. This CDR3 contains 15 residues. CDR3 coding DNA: TGTGCCAGCAGCGGGACCCACAGTCTCTCCTACGAGCAGTACTTC. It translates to CASSGTHSLSYEQYF.

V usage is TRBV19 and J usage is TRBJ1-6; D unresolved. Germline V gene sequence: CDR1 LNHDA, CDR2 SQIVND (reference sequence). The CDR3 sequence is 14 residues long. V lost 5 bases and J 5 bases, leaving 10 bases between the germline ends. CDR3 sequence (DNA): TGTGCCAGTAGTCCGGACCTCGATAATTCACCCCTCCACTTT. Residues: CASSPDLDNSPLHF.

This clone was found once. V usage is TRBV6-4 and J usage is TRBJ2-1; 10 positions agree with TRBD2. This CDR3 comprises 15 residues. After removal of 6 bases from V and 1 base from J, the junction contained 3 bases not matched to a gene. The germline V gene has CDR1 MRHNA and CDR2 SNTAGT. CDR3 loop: CASSASGGSYNEQFF. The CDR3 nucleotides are TGTGCCAGCAGCGCTAGCGGGGGTTCCTACAATGAGCAGTTCTTC.

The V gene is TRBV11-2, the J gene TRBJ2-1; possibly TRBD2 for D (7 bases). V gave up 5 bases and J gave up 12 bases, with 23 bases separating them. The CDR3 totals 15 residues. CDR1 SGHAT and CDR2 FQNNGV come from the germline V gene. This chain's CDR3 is CASSHYRGAVVGQFF. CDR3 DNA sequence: TGTGCCAGCAGCCATTACCGGGGGGCGGTAGTTGGGCAGTTCTTC.

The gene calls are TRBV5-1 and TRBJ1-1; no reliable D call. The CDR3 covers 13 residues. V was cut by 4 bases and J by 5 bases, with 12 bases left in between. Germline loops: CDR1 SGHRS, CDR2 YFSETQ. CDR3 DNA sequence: TGCGCCAGCAGCCCTGGTCATGGGACTGAAGCTTTCTTT. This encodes CASSPGHGTEAFF.

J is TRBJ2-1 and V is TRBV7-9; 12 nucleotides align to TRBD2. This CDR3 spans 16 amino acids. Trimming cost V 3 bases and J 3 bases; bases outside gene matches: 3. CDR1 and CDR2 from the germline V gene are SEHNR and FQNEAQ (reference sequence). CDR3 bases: TGTGCCAGCAGCTTCCTGACTAGCGGGGGCTACAATGAGCAGTTCTTC. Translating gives CASSFLTSGGYNEQFF.

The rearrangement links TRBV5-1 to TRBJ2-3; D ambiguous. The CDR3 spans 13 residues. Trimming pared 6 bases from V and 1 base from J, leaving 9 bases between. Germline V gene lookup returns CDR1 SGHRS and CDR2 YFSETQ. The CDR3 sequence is CASTLLGTDTQYF. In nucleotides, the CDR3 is TGCGCCAGCACCCTACTGGGCACAGATACGCAGTATTTT.

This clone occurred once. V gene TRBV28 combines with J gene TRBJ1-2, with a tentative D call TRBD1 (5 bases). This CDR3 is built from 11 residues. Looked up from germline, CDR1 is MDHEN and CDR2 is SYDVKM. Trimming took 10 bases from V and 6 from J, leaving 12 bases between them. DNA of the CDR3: TGTGCCACCAAAAGAGGGGATGGCTACACCTTC. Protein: CATKRGDGYTF.